This T cell receptor (beta chain) was found in a study of cytomegalovirus exposure and HLA in healthy donors. The germline CDR1 and CDR2 sequences are MDHEN and SYDVKM. The CDR3 loop spans 11 amino acids. Some clones are missing from TCRdb's copy, which holds only in-frame ones; the method was immunoSEQ multiplex PCR. The repertoire consists of more than 85,000 clones, with approximately 89% occurring once and the leading ten covering 1.5% to 2%. A note on this clone: At one boundary the junction diverges from the germline segment, which might be a read error.

This chain connects TRBV28 to TRBJ2-7, with TRBD1 identical over 9 bases. The source is a woman between 18 and 29 years old in good health and CMV-seronegative. The specimen sequenced was PBMCs. In nucleotides, the CDR3 is TGTGCCAGCACTTCCCGGGACAGGGCTTCTTGG. Translating gives CASTSRDRASW.